The entry below describes one T cell receptor (beta chain). Its specificity is unknown. A single base separates this from a much larger clone, so it may be a read error. The CDR3 is made up of 15 amino acids. Germline V gives CDR1 MNHEY, CDR2 SMNVEV (reference sequence). Tregs were sorted as CD4+CD25+CD127-/low cells. Points from the study as a whole: Tumor-infiltrating Treg TCR alpha and beta sequences overlapped most with tumor naive CD4+ T cells, then blood naive. The larger-cohort validation was restricted to a single TCR beta V-J rearrangement rather than whole repertoires. Tumor memory CD4+ T cell TCR gene usage was found to cluster with blood and lymph node memory CD4+ cells and with lymph node naive CD4+ cells.

Full-length variable regions came from constant-region reverse primers plus semi-nested Nested Universal Primer A PCR. MiXCR, run by TCRdb on the 5' RACE reads, gives a single entry per CDR3 protein. The sample gives 35,000 to 50,000 distinct CDR3 sequences, around 20% of which show up once; approximately 4.1% is in the top ten. This sequence originates from a female donor with breast cancer. Sequencing was carried out using Tregs sorted from blood. The gene calls are TRBV27 and TRBJ1-2, with 7 bases aligning to TRBD1. This chain's CDR3 is CAGSPGRGGSYGYTF. CDR3 nucleotides: TGTGCCGGCAGCCCCGGCAGAGGGGGCTCCTATGGCTACACCTTC.